These 2 T cell receptor beta chains were sequenced from one sample in a study of Ad26.COV2.S vaccination and SARS-CoV-2 variants. Assay: immunoSEQ multiplex PCR; the TCRdb copy retains only in-frame clones and omits some. The sample carries approximately 420,000 clones, roughly 88% recorded once. The treatment here: some 19 received Ad26.COV2.S at low or high dose, single or two shots; a few received placebo; per-sample allocation not given. Following the first vaccine or placebo injection, samples were taken on day 63. This sample comprised peripheral blood, obtained in a trial of Ad26.COV2.S vaccine versus placebo. The receptors here all came from a person aged 18-60 years who received the Ad26.COV2.S COVID-19 vaccine or a placebo.

Details on this clone: Additional DNA sequences in this sample encode the identical CDR3. This chain connects TRBV5-1 to TRBJ2-7; a weak D match, TRBD2 (5 bases). Trimming removed 0 bases at V and 4 bases at J, with 5 bases between. There are 12 residues in the CDR3. Germline assignment: CDR1 SGHRS and CDR2 YFSETQ. CDR3 coding DNA: TGCGCCAGCAGCTTGGGAGGGTACGAGCAGTACTTC. As protein: CASSLGGYEQYF.

This clone has just a few counts. The CDR3 DNA reads as TGTGCCAGTTCCAGTTTCCAGCCCCAGCATTTT. Residues: CASSSFQPQHF. This chain connects TRBV6-5 to TRBJ1-5; D is undetermined. Germline CDR1 MNHEY, CDR2 SVGAGI. The CDR3 runs 11 residues. V dropped 9 bases and J dropped 7 bases, with 10 bases sitting between them.